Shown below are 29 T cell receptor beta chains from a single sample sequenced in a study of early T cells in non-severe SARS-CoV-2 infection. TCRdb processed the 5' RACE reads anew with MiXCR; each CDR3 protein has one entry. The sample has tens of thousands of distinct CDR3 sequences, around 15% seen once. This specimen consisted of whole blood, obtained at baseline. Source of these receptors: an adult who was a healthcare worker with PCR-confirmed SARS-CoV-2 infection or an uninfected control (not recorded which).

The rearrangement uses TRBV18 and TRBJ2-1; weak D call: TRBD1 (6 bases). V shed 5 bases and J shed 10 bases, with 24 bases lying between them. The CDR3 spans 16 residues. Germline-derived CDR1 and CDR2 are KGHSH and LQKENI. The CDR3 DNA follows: TGTGCCAGCTCATTCGGACAGCCCGGGACACTTGCGGAGCAGTTCTTC. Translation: CASSFGQPGTLAEQFF.

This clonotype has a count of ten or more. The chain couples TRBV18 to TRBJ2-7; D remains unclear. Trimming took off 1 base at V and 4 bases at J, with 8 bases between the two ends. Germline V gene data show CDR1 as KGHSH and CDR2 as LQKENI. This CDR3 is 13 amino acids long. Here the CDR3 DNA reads TGTGCCAGCTCACCACAACGGATGTACGAGCAGTACTTC. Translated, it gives CASSPQRMYEQYF.

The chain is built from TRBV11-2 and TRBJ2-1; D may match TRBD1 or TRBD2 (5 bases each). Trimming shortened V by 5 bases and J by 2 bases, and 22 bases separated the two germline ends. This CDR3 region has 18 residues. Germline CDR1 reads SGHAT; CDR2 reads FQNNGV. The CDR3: CASSISGTLLGTYNEQFF. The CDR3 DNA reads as TGTGCCAGCAGCATTTCCGGGACGCTACTAGGGACCTACAATGAGCAGTTCTTC. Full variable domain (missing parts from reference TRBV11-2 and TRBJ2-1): EAGVAQSPRYKIIEKRQSVAFWCNPISGHATLYWYQQILGQGPKLLIQFQNNGVVDDSQLPKDRFSAERLKGVDSTLKIQPAKLEDSAVYLCASSISGTLLGTYNEQFFGPGTRLTVL.

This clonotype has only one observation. CDR3 nucleotides: TGTGCCAGCAGCTCCCCCACGGCGGAGCTGTTTTTT. Translated: CASSSPTAELFF. The chain combines TRBV5-5 with TRBJ2-2, with unresolved D. This CDR3 region has 12 residues. The V end lost 3 bases, the J end lost 10 bases, and 10 bases lay between the germline ends. Germline lookup yields CDR1 SGHKS and CDR2 YYEKEE (reference sequence).

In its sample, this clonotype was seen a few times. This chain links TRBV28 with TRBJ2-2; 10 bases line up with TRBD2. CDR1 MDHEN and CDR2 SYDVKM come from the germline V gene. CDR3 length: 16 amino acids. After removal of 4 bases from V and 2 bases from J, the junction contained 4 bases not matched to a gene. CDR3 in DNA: TGTGCCAGCAGTTATGGACTAGCGGCAAACACCGGGGAGCTGTTTTTT. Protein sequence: CASSYGLAANTGELFF.

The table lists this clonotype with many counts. CDR3 DNA: TGTGCCACCGGACTAGCGGGACTAGAGACCCAGTACTTC. Translating it yields CATGLAGLETQYF. The rearrangement joins TRBV24-1 to TRBJ2-5; TRBD2 matches at 12 bases. The CDR3 spans 13 residues. The germline V gene has CDR1 KGHDR and CDR2 SFDVKD. V lost 9 bases, J lost 4 bases, and 2 bases stayed unmatched.

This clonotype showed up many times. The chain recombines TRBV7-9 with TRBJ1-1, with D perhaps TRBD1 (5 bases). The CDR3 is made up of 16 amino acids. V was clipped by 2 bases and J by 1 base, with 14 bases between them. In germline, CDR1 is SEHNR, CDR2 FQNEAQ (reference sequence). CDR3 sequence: CASSLSGGARNTEAFF. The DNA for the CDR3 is TGTGCCAGCAGCTTATCAGGTGGGGCAAGGAACACTGAAGCTTTCTTT.

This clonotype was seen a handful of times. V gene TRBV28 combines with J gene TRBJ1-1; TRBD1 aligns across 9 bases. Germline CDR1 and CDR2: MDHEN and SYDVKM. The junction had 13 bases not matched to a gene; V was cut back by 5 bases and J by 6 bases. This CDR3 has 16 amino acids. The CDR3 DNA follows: TGTGCCAGCAGTCCCAACAGGGGGCTTATTAGCTCTGAAGCTTTCTTT. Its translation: CASSPNRGLISSEAFF. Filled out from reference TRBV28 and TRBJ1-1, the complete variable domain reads DVKVTQSSRYLVKRTGEKVFLECVQDMDHENMFWYRQDPGLGLRLIYFSYDVKMKEKGDIPEGYSVSREKKERFSLILESASTNQTSMYLCASSPNRGLISSEAFFGQGTRLTVV.

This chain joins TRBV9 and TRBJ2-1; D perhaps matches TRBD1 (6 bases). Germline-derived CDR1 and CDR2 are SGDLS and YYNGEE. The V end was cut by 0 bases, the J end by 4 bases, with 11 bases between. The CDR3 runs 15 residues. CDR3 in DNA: TGTGCCAGCAGCGTAGGGGCAGGGGAGTACAATGAGCAGTTCTTC. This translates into CASSVGAGEYNEQFF.

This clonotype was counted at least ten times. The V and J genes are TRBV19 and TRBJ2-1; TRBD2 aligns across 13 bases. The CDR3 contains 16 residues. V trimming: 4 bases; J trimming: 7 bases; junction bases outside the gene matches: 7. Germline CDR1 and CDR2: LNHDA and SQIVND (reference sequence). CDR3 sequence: CASSKAGTSGANEQFF. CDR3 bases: TGTGCCAGTAGTAAAGCCGGGACTAGCGGGGCAAATGAGCAGTTCTTC. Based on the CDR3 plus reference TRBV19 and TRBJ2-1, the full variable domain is DGGITQSPKYLFRKEGQNVTLSCEQNLNHDAMYWYRQDPGQGLRLIYYSQIVNDFQKGDIAEGYSVSREKKESFPLTVTSAQKNPTAFYLCASSKAGTSGANEQFFGPGTRLTVL.

CDR3 sequence: CASSFITDTQYF. The CDR3 DNA sequence: TGTGCCAGCAGTTTCATCACAGATACGCAGTATTTT. The chain employs TRBV28 and TRBJ2-3; D ambiguous. The CDR3 is 12 amino acids. V lost 3 bases, J lost 2 bases, and 3 bases lay in between. Germline CDR1 and CDR2: MDHEN and SYDVKM.

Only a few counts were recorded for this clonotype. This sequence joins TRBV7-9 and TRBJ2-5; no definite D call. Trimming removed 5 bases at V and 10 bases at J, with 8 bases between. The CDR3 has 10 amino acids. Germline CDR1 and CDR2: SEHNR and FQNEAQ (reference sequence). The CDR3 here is CASSLERQYF. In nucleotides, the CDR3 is TGTGCCAGCAGCCTTGAGCGCCAGTACTTC.

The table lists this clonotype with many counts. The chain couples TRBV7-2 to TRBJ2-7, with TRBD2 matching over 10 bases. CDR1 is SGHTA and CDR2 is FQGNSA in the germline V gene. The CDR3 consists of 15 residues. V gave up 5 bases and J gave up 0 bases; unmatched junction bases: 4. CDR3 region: CASSPRTSGSYEQYF. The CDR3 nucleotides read TGTGCCAGCAGCCCGCGGACTAGCGGCTCCTACGAGCAGTACTTC. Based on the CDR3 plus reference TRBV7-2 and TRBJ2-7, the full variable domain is GAGVSQSPSNKVTEKGKDVELRCDPISGHTALYWYRQSLGQGLEFLIYFQGNSAPDKSGLPSDRFSAERTGGSVSTLTIQRTQQEDSAVYLCASSPRTSGSYEQYFGPGTRLTVT.

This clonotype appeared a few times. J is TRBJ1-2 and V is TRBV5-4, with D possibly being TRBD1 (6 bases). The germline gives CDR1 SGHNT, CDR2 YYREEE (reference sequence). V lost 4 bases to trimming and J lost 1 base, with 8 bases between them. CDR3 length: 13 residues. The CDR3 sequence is CASSPDSNYGYTF. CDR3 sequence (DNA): TGTGCCAGCAGCCCGGACAGTAACTATGGCTACACCTTC.

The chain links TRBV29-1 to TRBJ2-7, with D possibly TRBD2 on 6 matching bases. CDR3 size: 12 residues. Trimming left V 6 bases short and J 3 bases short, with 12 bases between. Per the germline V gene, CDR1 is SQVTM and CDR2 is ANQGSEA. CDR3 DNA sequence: TGCAGCGTGTCGGGACTTAACTACGAGCAGTACTTC. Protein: CSVSGLNYEQYF.

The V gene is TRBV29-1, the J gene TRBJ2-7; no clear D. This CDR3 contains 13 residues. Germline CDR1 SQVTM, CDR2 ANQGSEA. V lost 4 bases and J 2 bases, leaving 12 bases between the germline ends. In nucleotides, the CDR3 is TGCAGCGTTGTGGAACACTCGACCTACGAGCAGTACTTC. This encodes CSVVEHSTYEQYF.

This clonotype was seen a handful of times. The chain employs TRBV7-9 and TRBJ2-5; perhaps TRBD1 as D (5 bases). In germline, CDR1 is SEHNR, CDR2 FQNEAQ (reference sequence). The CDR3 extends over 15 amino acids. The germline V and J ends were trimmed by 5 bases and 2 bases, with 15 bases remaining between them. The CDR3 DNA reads TGTGCCAGCAGCCTGGGGCCCGGTGGGCAAGAGACCCAGTACTTC. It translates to CASSLGPGGQETQYF.

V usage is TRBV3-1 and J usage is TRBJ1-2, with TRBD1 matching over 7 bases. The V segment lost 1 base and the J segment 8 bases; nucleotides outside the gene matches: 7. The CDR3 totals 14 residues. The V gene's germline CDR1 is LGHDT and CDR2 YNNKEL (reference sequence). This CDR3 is CASSQGRQGYGYTF. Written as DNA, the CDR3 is TGTGCCAGCAGCCAAGGTCGACAGGGTTACGGCTACACCTTC.

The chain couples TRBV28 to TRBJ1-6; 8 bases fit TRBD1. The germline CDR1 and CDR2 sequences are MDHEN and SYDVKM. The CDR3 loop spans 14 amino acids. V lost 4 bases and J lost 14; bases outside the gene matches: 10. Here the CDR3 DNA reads TGTGCCAGCAGTTCGACTCGGACAGGGACGACCCTCCACTTT. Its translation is CASSSTRTGTTLHF.

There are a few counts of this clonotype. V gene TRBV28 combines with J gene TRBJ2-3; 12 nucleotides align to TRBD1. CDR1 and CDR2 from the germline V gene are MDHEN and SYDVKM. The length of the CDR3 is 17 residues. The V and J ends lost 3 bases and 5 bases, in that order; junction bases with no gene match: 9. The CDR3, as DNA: TGTGCCAGCAGTTTTCTTACCGGGACAGGGGGCATAGATACGCAGTATTTT. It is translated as CASSFLTGTGGIDTQYF.

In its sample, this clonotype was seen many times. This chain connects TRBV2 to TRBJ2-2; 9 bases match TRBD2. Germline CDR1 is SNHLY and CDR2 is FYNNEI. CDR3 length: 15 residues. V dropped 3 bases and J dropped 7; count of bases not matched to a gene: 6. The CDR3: CASSDEREVGGELFF. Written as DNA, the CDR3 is TGTGCCAGCAGTGACGAGCGGGAGGTTGGCGGGGAGCTGTTTTTT. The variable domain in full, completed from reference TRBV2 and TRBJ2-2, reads EPEVTQTPSHQVTQMGQEVILRCVPISNHLYFYWYRQILGQKVEFLVSFYNNEISEKSEIFDDQFSVERPDGSNFTLKIRSTKLEDSAMYFCASSDEREVGGELFFGEGSRLTVL.

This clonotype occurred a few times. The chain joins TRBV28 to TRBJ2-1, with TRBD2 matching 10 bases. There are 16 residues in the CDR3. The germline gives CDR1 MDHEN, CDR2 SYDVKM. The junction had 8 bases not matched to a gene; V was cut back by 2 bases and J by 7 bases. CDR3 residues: CASSLVSSGSRNEQFF. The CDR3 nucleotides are TGTGCCAGCAGTTTAGTATCTAGCGGGAGTAGGAATGAGCAGTTCTTC.

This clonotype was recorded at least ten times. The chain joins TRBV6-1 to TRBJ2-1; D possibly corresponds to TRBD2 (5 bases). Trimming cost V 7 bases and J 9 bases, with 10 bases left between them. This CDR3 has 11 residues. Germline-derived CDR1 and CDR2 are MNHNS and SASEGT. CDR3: CASILATEQFF. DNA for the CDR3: TGTGCCAGCATTCTAGCTACTGAGCAGTTCTTC.

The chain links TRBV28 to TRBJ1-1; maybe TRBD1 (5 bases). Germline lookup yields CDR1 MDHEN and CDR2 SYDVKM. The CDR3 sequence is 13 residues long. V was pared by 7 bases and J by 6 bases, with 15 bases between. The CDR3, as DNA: TGTGCCAGCACTTGGGGGTCCGGGGCTGAAGCTTTCTTT. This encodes CASTWGSGAEAFF.

The CDR3 DNA sequence: TGTGCCAGCAGGCTGACATCACCTCCCTACGAGCAGTACTTC. Residues: CASRLTSPPYEQYF. The rearrangement links TRBV28 to TRBJ2-7; no clear D. The CDR3 is made up of 14 amino acids. The V end was cut by 6 bases, the J end by 2 bases, with 14 bases between. Germline CDR1 and CDR2: MDHEN and SYDVKM.

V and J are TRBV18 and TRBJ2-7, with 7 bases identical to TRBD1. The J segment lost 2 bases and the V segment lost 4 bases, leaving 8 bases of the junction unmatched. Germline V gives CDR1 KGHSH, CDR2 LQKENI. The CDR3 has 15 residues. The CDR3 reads CASSQYRGPTYEQYF. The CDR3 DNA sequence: TGTGCCAGCTCACAGTACAGGGGCCCGACCTACGAGCAGTACTTC.

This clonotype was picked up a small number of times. For the CDR3, the DNA is TGCGCCAGCAGCCAAGAGCGAGGGGGTCCCCCCTACGAGCAGTACTTC. Amino acids: CASSQERGGPPYEQYF. V is TRBV4-1 and J is TRBJ2-7; a possible D gene is TRBD1 (6 bases). From germline, CDR1 is MGHRA and CDR2 YSYEKL. V dropped 0 bases and J dropped 2 bases, with 14 bases sitting between them. The CDR3 has 16 amino acids.

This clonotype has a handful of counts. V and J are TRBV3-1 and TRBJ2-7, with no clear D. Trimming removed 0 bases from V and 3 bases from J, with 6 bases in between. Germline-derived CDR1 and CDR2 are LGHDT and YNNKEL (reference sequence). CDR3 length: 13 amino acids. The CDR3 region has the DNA TGTGCCAGCAGCCAAGATCGCCACTACGAGCAGTACTTC. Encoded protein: CASSQDRHYEQYF.

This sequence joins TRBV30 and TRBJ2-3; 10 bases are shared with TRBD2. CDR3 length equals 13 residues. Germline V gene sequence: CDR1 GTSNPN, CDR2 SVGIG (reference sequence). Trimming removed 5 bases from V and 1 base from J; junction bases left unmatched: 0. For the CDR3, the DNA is TGTGCCTGGGGACTAGCGGGCACAGATACGCAGTATTTT. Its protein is CAWGLAGTDTQYF.